Listed below are T cell receptor beta chains from one sample, sequenced in a study of cytomegalovirus exposure and HLA in healthy donors. Only in-frame clones appear in the TCRdb table, and some are missing; sequencing was by immunoSEQ multiplex PCR. Of 95,000 to 150,000 clones in the sample, 73% were seen once. Sequencing input: PBMCs. These receptors all come from a man aged 55 to 70 in good health and CMV-seropositive. The CDR3 runs from the conserved cysteine through the conserved F or W. D genes are given only for firm matches. Rows may omit the clone size; those that give it use once, few, many or a size class.

TRBV5-5	TRBD1	.	TRBJ2-5	TGTGCCAGCAGCTTGGGACAGGGGCGGGAGACCCAGTACTTC	CASSLGQGRETQYF
TRBV4-1	.	.	TRBJ1-6	TGCGCCAGCAGCCAAGTCTTCGCAGGAACCGTTGACTCCTATAATTCACCCCTCCACTTT	CASSQVFAGTVDSYNSPLHF
TRBV2	.	few	TRBJ1-2	TGTGCCAGCAGTGAGGTTCCTACCTATGGCTACACCTTC	CASSEVPTYGYTF
TRBV5-6	.	.	TRBJ1-2	TGTGCCAGCACCGGACCCTCGGCAGGGACTAACTATGGCTACACCTTC	CASTGPSAGTNYGYTF
TRBV7-9	TRBD2	.	TRBJ2-2	TGTGCCAGCAGCACTAGCGGAAACACCGGGGAGCTGTTTTTT	CASSTSGNTGELFF
TRBV2	.	.	TRBJ2-1	TGTGCCAGCAGCAGGGATGGATATGAGCAGTTCTTC	CASSRDGYEQFF
TRBV2	.	.	TRBJ1-6	TGTGCCGCCCACCCAGGGGTTAATTCACCCCTCCACTTT	CAAHPGVNSPLHF
TRBV2	.	.	TRBJ2-5	TGTGCCAGCCGAGGGGACTCAGAGACCCAGTACTTC	CASRGDSETQYF
TRBV19	TRBD1	.	TRBJ2-3	TGTGCCAGTCAAGTCCGGACAGGTTCAGTGTATACGCAGTATTTT	CASQVRTGSVYTQYF
TRBV30	.	.	TRBJ2-3	TGTGCCTGGAGTGTGGGGGGAGATACGCAGTATTTT	CAWSVGGDTQYF
TRBV18	TRBD1	.	TRBJ1-1	TGTGCCAGCTCATCGGACAGGGTGTCTTTCTTT	CASSSDRVSFF
TRBV5-6	TRBD2	.	TRBJ2-7	TGTGCCAGCAGCTTGGCCTTCTGGGGAGGGTCCTACGAGCAGTACTTC	CASSLAFWGGSYEQYF
TRBV7-3	.	few	TRBJ1-4	TGTGCCAGCAGCCTCAGTGCAACTAATGAAAAACTGTTTTTT	CASSLSATNEKLFF
TRBV5-1	.	.	TRBJ2-7	TGCGCCAGCAGCGACATTCAAGGACAGAGCTTCTACGAGCAGTACTTC	CASSDIQGQSFYEQYF
TRBV18	.	.	TRBJ2-5	TGTGCCAGCTCACCTTTTACAGATCAAGAGACCCAGTACTTC	CASSPFTDQETQYF
TRBV6-1	TRBD1	.	TRBJ1-6	TGTGCCAGCAGAGCTCCCGGGACAGGGAGTTCACCCCTCCACTTT	CASRAPGTGSSPLHF
TRBV4-2	.	.	TRBJ1-4	TGTGCCAGCAGCCAAGATGGGGGGGAGGGGAATGAAAAACTGTTTTTT	CASSQDGGEGNEKLFF
TRBV5-1	.	once	TRBJ1-4	TGCGCCAGCAGGACAGGCCCTGCTTCAGATGAAAAACTGTTTTTT	CASRTGPASDEKLFF
TRBV5-4	TRBD2	.	TRBJ2-5	TGTGCCAGCAGTTTAGGACTAGCGGGGGCCTCTGGAGAGACCCAGTACTTC	CASSLGLAGASGETQYF
TRBV14	.	few	TRBJ1-6	TGTGCCAGCAGCCAATATCAGGAATCACCCCTCCACTTT	CASSQYQESPLHF
TRBV11-2	.	.	TRBJ1-6	TGTGCCAGCAGCTCCATCAGACACGGAAGATCACCCCTCCACTTT	CASSSIRHGRSPLHF
TRBV19	TRBD1	.	TRBJ2-4	TGTGCCAGTACCTCCGGGACAGGGTCTAACATTCAGTACTTC	CASTSGTGSNIQYF
TRBV18	.	.	TRBJ1-1	TGTGCCAGCTCACTTAGACAGGACACTGAAGCTTTCTTT	CASSLRQDTEAFF
TRBV2	TRBD1	.	TRBJ1-5	TGTGCCGGGGGGACAGGGGGCTATCAGCCCCAGCATTTT	CAGGTGGYQPQHF
TRBV5-1	TRBD1	.	TRBJ2-1	TGCGCCAGCAGCTTTTACAGGGGAAATGAGCAGTTCTTC	CASSFYRGNEQFF
TRBV28	.	.	TRBJ2-5	TGTGCCAGCAGTTTTAGCGGCCAAGAGACCCAGTACTTC	CASSFSGQETQYF
TRBV2	.	.	TRBJ1-5	TGTGCCAGCTCGACAGTTAATAGCAATCAGCCCCAGCATTTT	CASSTVNSNQPQHF
TRBV6-1	.	.	TRBJ1-6	TGTGCCAGCAGTACAGCAGGGGTAGAGACACCCCTCCACTTT	CASSTAGVETPLHF
TRBV13	TRBD2	.	TRBJ2-5	TGTGCCAGCAGCTTAGGGACTAGCGGGGTCGAGACCCAGTACTTC	CASSLGTSGVETQYF
TRBV5-6	.	few	TRBJ1-2	TGTGCCAGCAGCTTGGGAGGGAGGAACTATGGCTACACCTTC	CASSLGGRNYGYTF
TRBV5-1	TRBD1	.	TRBJ1-6	TGCGCCAGCAGCCACGGACAGGGCGGTGTCCTCCACTTT	CASSHGQGGVLHF
TRBV19	TRBD1	.	TRBJ1-1	TGTGCCAGCTCGACAGGGGGCGGCACTGAAGCTTTCTTT	CASSTGGGTEAFF
TRBV30	.	.	TRBJ2-5	TGTGCCTGGAGTGTCGGGTTCCAAGAGACCCAGTACTTC	CAWSVGFQETQYF
TRBV19	TRBD1	.	TRBJ2-1	TGTGCCAGTAGTTTGGGTGGACAGGCTGGGTCATTATCCAACAATGAGCAGTTCTTC	CASSLGGQAGSLSNNEQFF
TRBV7-9	TRBD1	.	TRBJ2-3	TGTGCCAGCAGCCCCCAGGGGGCGAACACAGATACGCAGTATTTT	CASSPQGANTDTQYF
TRBV5-1	.	.	TRBJ2-5	TGCGCCAGCAGCCTCGCTTTGGAGGACCAAGAGACCCAGTACTTC	CASSLALEDQETQYF
TRBV5-4	.	.	TRBJ2-7	TGTGCCAGCAGCTTGCTAGTGTCGACAGGCTGGAGCTACGAGCAGTACTTC	CASSLLVSTGWSYEQYF
TRBV9	.	few	TRBJ1-2	TGTGCCAGCAGCGAGGCCCCCAGACAGTTCTATGGCTACACCTTC	CASSEAPRQFYGYTF
TRBV5-1	TRBD2	.	TRBJ2-7	TGCGCCAGCAGCTCCGGGACTATCTACGAGCAGTACTTC	CASSSGTIYEQYF
TRBV19	TRBD1	.	TRBJ2-2	TGTGCCAGTAGTTCCGGACAGGGGGCTGGCACCGGGGAGCTGTTTTTT	CASSSGQGAGTGELFF
TRBV21-1	.	.	TRBJ2-7	TGTGCCAGCAGCGGCCGGGACAGGGGTCCCTACGAGCAGTACTTC	CASSGRDRGPYEQYF
TRBV28	TRBD1	.	TRBJ2-7	TGTGCCAGCCCTACGGGACAGGAATTCTACGAGCAGTACTTC	CASPTGQEFYEQYF
TRBV6-1	.	.	TRBJ1-1	TGTGCCAGCAGTGAAGATTGGGGCAGCACTGAAGCTTTCTTT	CASSEDWGSTEAFF
TRBV29-1	.	once	TRBJ2-3	TGCAGCTCAACCGGGAAATACACAGATACGCAGTATTTT	CSSTGKYTDTQYF
TRBV27	.	.	TRBJ1-5	TGTGCCAGCAGTTTGGCGGGGAGTAATCAGCCCCAGCATTTT	CASSLAGSNQPQHF
TRBV11-2	TRBD2	.	TRBJ2-5	TGTGCCAGCAGCTCCCCATCATTACTAGCGGGGGATCAAGAGACCCAGTACTTC	CASSSPSLLAGDQETQYF
TRBV5-8	TRBD1	.	TRBJ1-4	TGTGCCAGCAGCCAACAGGGGGGAAGTGAAAAACTGTTTTTT	CASSQQGGSEKLFF
TRBV4-1	.	.	TRBJ1-2	TGCGCCAGCAGCCGCGACAGGCGCCCGTCCTTTAACTATGGCTACACCTTC	CASSRDRRPSFNYGYTF
TRBV5-1	.	few	TRBJ1-1	TGCGCCAGCAGCCTACAGGAGAACACTGAAGCTTTCTTT	CASSLQENTEAFF
TRBV10-1	.	.	TRBJ2-4	TGCGCCAGCAGTGAGTCGAGAGGTACGAACATTCAGTACTTC	CASSESRGTNIQYF
TRBV19	.	.	TRBJ1-2	TGTGCCAGTAGGGCCGGGGGGTTCTATGGCTACACCTTC	CASRAGGFYGYTF
TRBV18	.	.	TRBJ2-2	TGTGCCAGCTCTCGGTCGGGGGCCGGGGAGCTGTTTTTT	CASSRSGAGELFF
TRBV19	.	few	TRBJ1-2	TGTGCCAGTAGTATAGTAGGGACACCTTATGGCTACACCTTC	CASSIVGTPYGYTF
TRBV28	TRBD2	once	TRBJ2-3	TGTGCCAGCAGCCGCCTTCTAGCGGGGGGGCGTACTAGCACAGATACGCAGTATTTT	CASSRLLAGGRTSTDTQYF
TRBV6-6	.	.	TRBJ2-3	TGTGCCAGCAGTTGGCTCTTTTTGACAGATACGCAGTATTTT	CASSWLFLTDTQYF
TRBV20-1	TRBD1	.	TRBJ2-5	TGCAGTGCGAGGGGGCGGGAGACCCAGTACTTC	CSARGRETQYF
TRBV6-1	TRBD1	.	TRBJ1-2	TGTGCCAGCAAATCCGGGACAGAAGGAGGCTACACCTTC	CASKSGTEGGYTF
TRBV28	.	.	TRBJ1-5	TGTGCCAGCAGAGGGACACTTGGCGAGAGGCCCCAGCATTTT	CASRGTLGERPQHF
TRBV11-2	TRBD2	.	TRBJ2-7	TGTGCCAGCAGCTCGCTAGCGGGGGGGCGTCTCCACGAGCAGTACTTC	CASSSLAGGRLHEQYF